This TCR beta chain was identified in a study of T-cell reconstitution after alpha-beta-depleted transplantation in children. Findings and caveats of the study: As was reported, about two months after transplant, alpha-beta T cells came from several hundred expanded graft clones. At the one-year point after transplant, T-cell counts and TCRbeta diversity were found to come mostly from T cells that had been newly produced. In some patients, recipient T cells and intrathymic progenitors surviving conditioning explained high day-60 diversity.

Unique molecular identifiers were used in preparing the TCRbeta library. TCRdb ran MiXCR on the PCR reads and lists one entry per CDR3 protein. The sample contains about 200,000 distinct CDR3 sequences, approximately 6.3% of which appear only once. Germline V lookup: CDR1 SGHTA, CDR2 FQGNSA. The V segment lost 6 bases and the J segment 1 base; nucleotides outside the gene matches: 21. This CDR3 contains 22 residues. About this clonotype itself: Its cognate antigen is unknown.

The material was PBMCs, obtained before TCRalphabeta/CD19-depleted stem cell transplant. The clonotype comes from a boy aged 2 to 10 with acute lymphoblastic leukemia, due to receive a stem cell transplant. This chain joins TRBV7-2 and TRBJ2-1; 13 nucleotides agree with TRBD2. This CDR3 is CASRPVGLGLAGFRVSYNEQFF. CDR3 nucleotide sequence: TGTGCCAGCAGACCCGTGGGCTTGGGACTAGCGGGATTTAGAGTATCCTACAATGAGCAGTTCTTC.